These T cell receptor beta chains were read from a single sample in a study of T cell responses to AZD1222 COVID-19 vaccine. Only in-frame clones appear in the TCRdb table, and some are missing; sequencing was by immunoSEQ multiplex PCR. The sample consists of fewer than 250,000 clones, about 93% of them appearing once. Sequencing was performed on peripheral blood, taken on day 0 of MenACWY control vaccination. The receptors were gathered from an adult in good health. Each CDR3 is given without its conserved first and last residue. Fields, in order: CDR3 length, J gene, V gene, CDR3 protein.

CDR3 length: 13
J gene: TRBJ2-5
V gene: TRBV3-1/TRBV3-2
CDR3 protein: ASSLAGGEAETQY

CDR3 length: 13
J gene: TRBJ2-6
V gene: TRBV18
CDR3 protein: ASSRQDSGANVLT

CDR3 length: 10
J gene: TRBJ2-7
V gene: TRBV12-3/TRBV12-4
CDR3 protein: ASRPGLYEQY

CDR3 length: 13
J gene: TRBJ1-2
V gene: TRBV7-2
CDR3 protein: ASSRTQFTNYGYT

CDR3 length: 10
J gene: TRBJ1-2
V gene: TRBV5-1
CDR3 protein: ASSLSGDGYT

CDR3 length: 13
J gene: TRBJ1-5
V gene: TRBV9
CDR3 protein: ASSSTEYSNQPQH

CDR3 length: 12
J gene: TRBJ1-1
V gene: TRBV5-5
CDR3 protein: ASSSRGPRTEAF

CDR3 length: 13
J gene: TRBJ1-2
V gene: TRBV5-5
CDR3 protein: ASSSSGQKPYGYT

CDR3 length: 13
J gene: TRBJ2-1
V gene: TRBV7-9
CDR3 protein: ASSLVPGGGNEQF

CDR3 length: 13
J gene: TRBJ1-1
V gene: TRBV6-5
CDR3 protein: ASSYSGGRSTEAF

CDR3 length: 12
J gene: TRBJ2-5
V gene: TRBV5-1
CDR3 protein: ASSPGTLVETQY

CDR3 length: 13
J gene: TRBJ2-2
V gene: TRBV24-1
CDR3 protein: ATSDAAGGAGELF

CDR3 length: 10
J gene: TRBJ1-2
V gene: TRBV6-6
CDR3 protein: ASRLGGDGYT

CDR3 length: 12
J gene: TRBJ1-5
V gene: TRBV7-2
CDR3 protein: ASSPQGLGQPQH

CDR3 length: 13
J gene: TRBJ2-3
V gene: TRBV7-2
CDR3 protein: ASSRRTGYTDTQY

CDR3 length: 13
J gene: TRBJ1-1
V gene: TRBV27
CDR3 protein: ASSYGLNGDTEAF

CDR3 length: 11
J gene: TRBJ2-5
V gene: TRBV30
CDR3 protein: AWSDGQKETQY

CDR3 length: 11
J gene: TRBJ1-4
V gene: TRBV3-1/TRBV3-2
CDR3 protein: ASSQRMNEKLF

CDR3 length: 14
J gene: TRBJ1-1
V gene: TRBV4-1
CDR3 protein: ASSHDRGRVNTEAF

CDR3 length: 12
J gene: TRBJ1-6
V gene: TRBV11-2
CDR3 protein: ASSPGRTGVTLH

CDR3 length: 13
J gene: TRBJ1-1
V gene: TRBV5-8
CDR3 protein: ASSPGTGWDTEAF

CDR3 length: 13
J gene: TRBJ2-3
V gene: TRBV7-9
CDR3 protein: ASSLLSPREDTQY

CDR3 length: 12
J gene: TRBJ2-4
V gene: TRBV6-6
CDR3 protein: ASSYGAVENIQY

CDR3 length: 14
J gene: TRBJ1-1
V gene: TRBV30
CDR3 protein: AWTMDRGESGTEAF